These T cell receptor beta chains were read from a single sample in a study of beta chain features in type 1 diabetes. This table comes from immunoSEQ multiplex PCR, and its TCRdb copy is limited to in-frame clones, with some not included. The repertoire has under 300,000 clones, approximately 15% of them found once; the top ten carry about 0.02%. Specimen: naive CD4+ T cells from blood. All receptors derive from a man aged 25 to 40 with type 1 diabetes. Each CDR3 is given without its conserved first and last residue.

v_gene	CDR3aa
TRBV7-2	ASSSYVRDWEQY
TRBV6-5	ASSYSTAFYEQY
TRBV14	ASSAFQGSYEQY
TRBV18	ASSVPGLAGDEQF
TRBV30	AWGTGLDQPQH
TRBV29-1	SVQLAPGVTDTQY
TRBV6-1	ASSGQGASTDTQY
TRBV27	ASSLRRNEKLF
TRBV27	ASSSTGQGDATNEKLF
TRBV18	ASSPRGANTEAF
TRBV5-1	ASSSVAGFSYNEQF
TRBV5-1	ASSLPGDAGNTIY
TRBV5-1	ASSLEGGRGYEQY